This T cell receptor (beta chain) was profiled in a study of PD-L1 blockade in urothelial cancer (dated 2017 in TCRdb). Describing the broader study: Therapy was started in about 2014 for all patients, and atezolizumab 1,200 mg was administered intravenously every 3 weeks. About 90% of the roughly 30 patients were males with bladder-origin urothelial cancer, and about 60% of the roughly 29 reported a prior smoking history. Patients had an ECOG performance status of 0 or 1 and had received between 0 and 3 prior chemotherapy regimens. Blood samples were analyzed at 3 weeks after treatment start (second dose) and at 6 weeks after treatment start. Blood samples yielded a median of roughly 140,000 T cells and approximately 83,000 unique TCRs, with median clonality roughly 0.085. Somatic, immune and clinical correlates of response to PD-L1 blockade with atezolizumab in urothelial cancer were the focus of an exploratory multi-omic analysis. Pretreatment tumor samples, along with matched peripheral blood serially collected before and after atezolizumab treatment, were subjected to TCR sequencing. Durable clinical benefit was defined as progression-free survival longer than 6 months, and TCR features were also tested against progression-free and overall survival. Whole exome sequencing and RNA sequencing of pretreatment tumors were performed alongside TCR sequencing in the same patients. Nine or ten patients reached durable clinical benefit, while 20 patients did not. Under 30 patients had pretreatment blood TCR-seq, 24 had at least one posttreatment blood collection, and 24 had tumor TCR-seq.

The full study reports these points: Because of the small sample size (n = 29) and the many exploratory analyses performed, the results are intended to be regarded as hypothesis-generating. At 3 weeks after the start of treatment, tumor-associated TCR clones in peripheral blood had expanded more in patients with durable benefit (n of about 20, p = 0.022). A pretreatment peripheral blood TCR clonality below the median was linked to improved progression-free and overall survival.

To estimate absolute template abundance from read counts, synthetic TCR analog templates were spiked into each PCR. Using the immunoSEQ assay, TCRbeta CDR3 regions were amplified from genomic DNA with bias-controlled V and J gene primers. Rearranged TCRbeta segments were sequenced at approximately 20X coverage. The authors processed their data as follows. Clustering was used to correct sequencing errors, and CDR3s were annotated against IMGT so that V, D and J genes could be assigned. Downstream analyses used only productive TCRbeta rearrangements and left out out-of-frame or stop-codon sequences. Clonality was calculated as one minus the Shannon entropy normalized by the log of the number of unique productive sequences. Clones differing between time points or between blood and tumor were identified by Fisher's exact test with Benjamini-Hochberg correction at adjusted p below 0.01. The source is immuneACCESS, and TCRdb retained only in-frame sequences with V and J called. Part of the clones is not carried over; for the studies checked, unresolved V genes explain less than half of this, and the remainder is unexplained. V and J calls and clone size come straight from that table; D and trimming were deduced from the DNA. The sample table lists about 81,000 clones, roughly 90% of them with a count of one. The ten biggest clones cover about 0.89% of the sample.

This clone was seen more than once but under ten times. Its antigen target is currently unknown. Base qualities are not at hand, and no much larger clone is one base apart. The time point label for this specimen denotes: pretreatment peripheral blood. A cohort of roughly 30 patients with locally advanced or metastatic urothelial carcinoma, treated at Memorial Sloan Kettering on a trial protocol, was included. Peripheral blood mononuclear cells were collected pretreatment and during treatment, at between 1 and 8 total time points per patient. The Qiagen DNeasy Blood extraction kit was used to purify genomic DNA from total PBMCs and from tumor samples. PBMCs were collected pretreatment and during treatment, and were isolated and stored as previously described. The CDR3 numbers 12 residues from cysteine through phenylalanine. Left in the record is the CDR3 DNA by itself, 36 bases read in frame from the first base. Taken from the germline V gene (reference sequence), the CDR1 and CDR2 loops are SGHNT and YYREEE. Deletion took 4 bases off V and 6 bases off J, with a span of 10 bases between the germline ends.

The sample consisted of PBMCs, taken around atezolizumab (anti-PD-L1) treatment. This receptor was taken from a woman older than 75 with urothelial cancer. The chain joins TRBV5-4 to TRBJ1-1; tentative D gene TRBD1, with 6 bases matching. The base sequence is TGTGCCAGCAGCCACAGGGCCGCTGAAGCTTTCTTT. It translates to CASSHRAAEAFF.